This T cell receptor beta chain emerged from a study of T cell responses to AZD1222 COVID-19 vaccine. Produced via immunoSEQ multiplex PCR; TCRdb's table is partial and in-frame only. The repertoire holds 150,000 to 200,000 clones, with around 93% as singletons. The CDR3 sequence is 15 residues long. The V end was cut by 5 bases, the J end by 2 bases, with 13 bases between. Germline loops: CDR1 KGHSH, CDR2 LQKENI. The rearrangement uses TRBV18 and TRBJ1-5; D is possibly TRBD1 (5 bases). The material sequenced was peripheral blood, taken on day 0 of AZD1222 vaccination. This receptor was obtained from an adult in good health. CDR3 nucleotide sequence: TGTGCCAGCTCAGCGGACCCGGGGGGCAATCAGCCCCAGCATTTT. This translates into CASSADPGGNQPQHF.